This is a list of T cell receptor beta chains from one sample in a study of regulatory T cells in long-lasting Graves disease. TCRdb reprocessed the multiplex PCR reads with MiXCR, giving one entry per CDR3 protein. Of approximately 440,000 distinct CDR3 sequences listed, around 24% were seen once; the top ten hold around 24%. The sample was peripheral blood mononuclear cells (PBMCs), taken when the disease was refractory, from a patient treated with antithyroid drugs. The receptors originated from a female donor with Graves disease. Each CDR3 is given without its conserved first and last residue.

length,V,J,CDR3
12,TRBV3-1,TRBJ2-4,ASGRGGEENIQY
9,TRBV19,TRBJ1-1,ASTRDTEAF
12,TRBV27,TRBJ2-2,ASKVRARAGELF
13,TRBV2,TRBJ1-1,ASSATGGMFAEAF
12,TRBV7-3,TRBJ1-1,ASSSRQVETEAF
12,TRBV28,TRBJ2-7,ASRPPRRAYEQY
10,TRBV7-2,TRBJ1-6,ASSLGDSPLH
16,TRBV19,TRBJ1-5,ASSIDPLSRASNQPQH
11,TRBV25-1,TRBJ1-1,ASSDFGRTEAF
12,TRBV15,TRBJ2-5,ATRGAGRKETQY